These 3 T cell receptor beta chains originate from one sample sequenced in a study of patients and donors after allogeneic stem cell transplantation (dated by TCRdb to 2018 to 2021). Receptor amplification or capture employed RT-PCR. The instrument was a NextSeq 550. TCRdb trimmed the raw reads at Q25, called clones with MiXCR and kept productive beta chains. Every CDR3 protein is listed once, alongside the most common genes and DNA of its rows. The sample yields 10,000 to 15,000 distinct CDR3 sequences; 25% were counted once. The ten largest account for 40% to 65% of the sample. Sequences were obtained from blood, either unsorted or a sorted T cell fraction (not recorded which). The receptor set was obtained from a human donor who was either an allogeneic HSCT recipient or a stem cell or donor lymphocyte infusion donor (not recorded which). It is not recorded whose cells these are; they may come from a transplant donor.

Notes on this clonotype: At one of its ends the junction is not consistent with the germline gene, which may arise from a read error. The CDR3 loop is CSVESGFERFF. For the CDR3, the DNA is TGCAGCGTTGAATCTGGGTTTGAGCGGTTCTTC. The gene calls are TRBV29-1 and TRBJ2-1, with no clear D. There are 11 residues in the CDR3. Per the germline V gene, CDR1 is SQVTM and CDR2 is ANQGSEA.

The J gene is TRBJ1-1, the V gene TRBV6-5; TRBD1 might be the D (6 bases). The germline V gene has CDR1 MNHEY and CDR2 SVGAGI. The CDR3 length is 15 residues. Trimming cost V 5 bases and J 5 bases, with 18 bases left between them. The CDR3 nucleotides are TGTGCCAGCAGTCTCGGGGGGGGCGCGAGGACTGAAGCTTTCTTT. Translating it yields CASSLGGGARTEAFF.

This clonotype was seen a single time. The chain has TRBV9 and TRBJ1-1; the D is unclear. The CDR3 spans 14 residues. The germline gives CDR1 SGDLS, CDR2 YYNGEE. Between the trimmed V and J ends, which lost 0 bases and 4 bases, there was a span of 10 bases. In DNA, the CDR3 is TGTGCCAGCAGCGTAGAATTGGCCAGCACTGAAGCTTTCTTT. Its translation: CASSVELASTEAFF. Together with reference TRBV9 and TRBJ1-1, the CDR3 gives the full variable domain: DSGVTQTPKHLITATGQRVTLRCSPRSGDLSVYWYQQSLDQGLQFLIQYYNGEERAKGNILERFSAQQFPDLHSELNLSSLELGDSALYFCASSVELASTEAFFGQGTRLTVV.